Below, one T cell receptor beta chain is given with its context. Its antigen is unidentified. J was trimmed by 3 bases and V by 3 bases; bases with no gene match: 7. Germline V lookup: CDR1 SNHLY, CDR2 FYNNEI. CDR3 length equals 15 residues. This sample was taken from a study of regulatory and conventional T cells in RAG deficiency. Broader study findings: Control T-cell subsets had markedly higher Shannon entropy and lower Simpson indices than RAG-deficient patients.

The sorted conventional CD4+ T cells were CD25-low and CD127-high, with genomic DNA sequenced. Here immunoSEQ multiplex PCR was the method, and the copy in TCRdb shows in-frame clones only, minus some. The sample contains 20,000 to 25,000 clones, approximately 95% of which appear only once. The same data also contributed to another study, on regulatory T cells. That report notes: Primers: 52 TRBV forward and 13 TRBJ reverse.

The TCR originated in a human donor in good health. The sequencing sample was made of CD25- CD4+ T cells sorted from blood. The chain uses TRBV2 and TRBJ1-1, with 7 bases that match TRBD1. CDR3 bases: TGTGCCAGCAGTGAGTTGGGCAGGGGGGACACTGAAGCTTTCTTT. Translated: CASSELGRGDTEAFF.